Below, 21 T cell receptor beta chains from the same sample are listed, as sequenced in a study of cytomegalovirus exposure and HLA in healthy donors. 60 Vbeta and 13 Jbeta primers were used in PCR. Measured with immunoSEQ multiplex PCR; TCRdb has only the in-frame clones, and not every one. In the table there are 77,000 or so clones, roughly 76% of which are singletons. Sequenced sample: PBMCs. Every receptor here comes from a woman between 40 and 50 years old in good health and CMV-seronegative.

This clone was picked up a small number of times. The chain has TRBV9 and TRBJ2-3; TRBD2 matches at 14 bases. The CDR3 runs to 19 residues. The germline CDR1 and CDR2 sequences are SGDLS and YYNGEE. After removal of 4 bases from V and 2 bases from J, the junction contained 12 bases not matched to a gene. CDR3 residues: CASSSRGLAGEGDTDTQYF. The CDR3 coding sequence is TGTGCCAGCAGCTCTCGGGGACTAGCGGGGGAAGGTGACACAGATACGCAGTATTTT.

The chain is built from TRBV30 and TRBJ1-5, with D hard to call. Between the trimmed V and J ends, which lost 3 bases and 5 bases, there was a span of 11 bases. Germline values: CDR1 GTSNPN, CDR2 SVGIG (reference sequence). The CDR3 covers 13 residues. CDR3 coding DNA: TGTGCCTGGAGCATGGGAGAAGATCAGCCCCAGCATTTT. Protein: CAWSMGEDQPQHF.

The chain combines TRBV27 with TRBJ1-5; TRBD1 might be the D (5 bases). Between the trimmed V and J ends, which lost 5 bases and 2 bases, there was a span of 10 bases. The germline CDR1 and CDR2 sequences are MNHEY and SMNVEV (reference sequence). The CDR3 has 14 residues. CDR3 region: CASSPTGGNQPQHF. The CDR3, as DNA: TGTGCCAGCAGTCCAACAGGCGGCAATCAGCCCCAGCATTTT.

The rearrangement uses TRBV6-1 and TRBJ1-2; 8 positions agree with TRBD1. The V and J ends lost 8 bases and 4 bases, in that order; junction bases with no gene match: 6. Germline CDR1 reads MNHNS; CDR2 reads SASEGT. The CDR3 has 13 residues. CDR3 loop: CASFWTGLYGYTF. The CDR3 DNA follows: TGTGCCAGCTTTTGGACAGGGCTCTATGGCTACACCTTC.

The V and J genes are TRBV28 and TRBJ1-4; 8 bases are shared with TRBD1. V was pared by 5 bases and J by 4 bases, with 3 bases of the junction left unmatched. Germline loops: CDR1 MDHEN, CDR2 SYDVKM. This CDR3 has 14 amino acids. DNA for the CDR3: TGTGCCAGCAGTGACAGGGGAGGTAATGAAAAACTGTTTTTT. Amino acids: CASSDRGGNEKLFF.

This chain connects TRBV6-5 to TRBJ1-2, with TRBD1 identical over 8 bases. The CDR3 covers 14 residues. J lost 7 bases, V lost 0 bases, and 4 bases had no gene match. Germline CDR1 reads MNHEY; CDR2 reads SVGAGI. This CDR3 is CASSYSTGVRGYTF. The CDR3 DNA reads as TGTGCCAGCAGTTACTCGACAGGGGTACGTGGCTACACCTTC.

The chain uses TRBV5-1 and TRBJ1-3, with D perhaps TRBD1 (5 bases). CDR1 and CDR2 (germline): SGHRS, YFSETQ. V dropped 0 bases and J dropped 0 bases, with 13 bases sitting between them. The CDR3 is made up of 17 amino acids. In DNA form, the CDR3 reads TGCGCCAGCAGCTTGGTTTTGGGGCCGCACTCTGGAAACACCATATATTTT. Protein product: CASSLVLGPHSGNTIYF. The whole variable domain, filled in from reference TRBV5-1 and TRBJ1-3, reads KAGVTQTPRYLIKTRGQQVTLSCSPISGHRSVSWYQQTPGQGLQFLFEYFSETQRNKGNFPGRFSGRQFSNSRSEMNVSTLELGDSALYLCASSLVLGPHSGNTIYFGEGSWLTVV.

The rearrangement joins TRBV30 to TRBJ2-1; D is undetermined. Germline loops: CDR1 GTSNPN, CDR2 SVGIG (reference sequence). The CDR3 is made up of 18 amino acids. V was shortened by 0 bases and J by 1 base, with 19 bases between the two germline ends. This CDR3 reads CAWSVFPFSSQSYNEQFF. CDR3 in DNA: TGTGCCTGGAGTGTATTTCCCTTTAGCAGCCAGTCCTACAATGAGCAGTTCTTC.

J is TRBJ1-5 and V is TRBV28; maybe TRBD1 (6 bases). The germline CDR1 and CDR2 sequences are MDHEN and SYDVKM. Trimming cost V 6 bases and J 6 bases, with 18 bases left between them. The CDR3 covers 15 residues. CDR3 sequence (DNA): TGTGCCAGCAGCTCCCCCGCAGGGGATGGTCAGCCCCAGCATTTT. Amino acids: CASSSPAGDGQPQHF. The whole variable domain, filled in from reference TRBV28 and TRBJ1-5, reads DVKVTQSSRYLVKRTGEKVFLECVQDMDHENMFWYRQDPGLGLRLIYFSYDVKMKEKGDIPEGYSVSREKKERFSLILESASTNQTSMYLCASSSPAGDGQPQHFGDGTRLSIL.

Only one count was recorded for this clone. The V gene is TRBV10-3, the J gene TRBJ2-2, with 8 bases lining up with TRBD1. The CDR3 is 15 amino acids. CDR1 and CDR2 (germline): ENHRY, SYGVKD. V lost 6 bases to trimming and J lost 1 base; unmatched junction nucleotides: 4. The CDR3 sequence is CAIRPGTGNTGELFF. Written as DNA, the CDR3 is TGTGCCATCAGACCCGGGACAGGGAACACCGGGGAGCTGTTTTTT.

This clone came up a few times. The V and J genes are TRBV7-3 and TRBJ1-3, with 9 bases matching TRBD1. CDR3 length: 19 amino acids. Per germline, CDR1 SGHTA and CDR2 FQGTGA. Trimming cost V 5 bases and J 8 bases; bases outside gene matches: 22. The CDR3 nucleotides are TGTGCCAGCAGCCTACTGGGACAGGGTCGAGTCGTTCTTACGGACACCATATATTTT. Its translation is CASSLLGQGRVVLTDTIYF.

CDR3 sequence: CASSPDRKYGYTF. The CDR3 DNA reads as TGTGCCAGCTCTCCCGACAGAAAATATGGCTACACCTTC. The chain is built from TRBV18 and TRBJ1-2, with D maybe TRBD1 (5 bases). The CDR3 consists of 13 residues. Trimming removed 6 bases at V and 5 bases at J, with 13 bases between. Germline-derived CDR1 and CDR2 are KGHSH and LQKENI. The full variable domain, completed using reference TRBV18 and TRBJ1-2, is NAGVMQNPRHLVRRRGQEARLRCSPMKGHSHVYWYRQLPEEGLKFMVYLQKENIIDESGMPKERFSAEFPKEGPSILRIQQVVRGDSAAYFCASSPDRKYGYTFGSGTRLTVV.

This clone has more than one count but fewer than ten. This chain links TRBV5-1 with TRBJ1-3; no firm D call. Germline V gives CDR1 SGHRS, CDR2 YFSETQ. The V end lost 3 bases, the J end lost 0 bases, and 4 bases lay between the germline ends. The CDR3 runs 13 residues. CDR3 sequence reads: CASSYYSGNTIYF. CDR3 sequence (DNA): TGCGCCAGCAGCTACTACTCTGGAAACACCATATATTTT.

This clone was counted between two and nine times. This chain uses TRBV4-3 with TRBJ1-3, with D possibly matching TRBD1 (5 bases). V lost 1 base and J lost 3, with 13 bases in between. CDR1 LGHNA and CDR2 YSLEER come from the germline V gene. CDR3 length: 16 residues. CDR3 sequence reads: CASSQAAGQVGNTIYF. The CDR3 DNA is TGCGCCAGCAGCCAAGCGGCAGGGCAGGTTGGAAACACCATATATTTT.

The chain is built from TRBV4-1 and TRBJ1-2; maybe TRBD1 (5 bases). The germline V gene encodes CDR1 MGHRA and CDR2 YSYEKL. Trimming removed 5 bases at V and 6 bases at J, with 19 bases between. CDR3 length: 15 residues. This CDR3 is CASSVGQMSPHGYTF. The CDR3 region has the DNA TGCGCCAGCAGCGTGGGGCAGATGAGTCCGCATGGCTACACCTTC.

This clone was observed a handful of times. As DNA, the CDR3 is TGTGCCAGCAACGGACAGGGGTATTCACCCCTCCACTTT. It specifies CASNGQGYSPLHF. This chain joins TRBV9 and TRBJ1-6; 9 bases fit TRBD1. This CDR3 comprises 13 residues. V was clipped by 6 bases and J by 8 bases; unmatched bases: 3. Germline CDR1 is SGDLS and CDR2 is YYNGEE.

The rearrangement links TRBV2 to TRBJ2-2; 9 bases are a match to TRBD2. The CDR3 consists of 15 residues. Germline CDR1 and CDR2: SNHLY and FYNNEI. V dropped 8 bases and J dropped 0; count of bases not matched to a gene: 4. DNA of the CDR3: TGTGCCAGCCTGGCTAGCGGGGCGAACACCGGGGAGCTGTTTTTT. It codes for CASLASGANTGELFF.

Regarding this clone: The CDR3 does not close with the conserved phenylalanine or tryptophan, likely indicating a read error. This chain joins TRBV2 and TRBJ2-7, with 9 bases identical to TRBD1. V shed 7 bases and J 4 bases; nucleotides not matched to a gene: 5. CDR3 size: 13 residues. The germline CDR1 and CDR2 sequences are SNHLY and FYNNEI. The CDR3 DNA reads as TGTGCCAGCAAACGGGACAGGGTGTACGAGCAGTACCTC. Translation gives CASKRDRVYEQYL.

The chain joins TRBV27 to TRBJ2-7, with D unclear. V was shortened by 4 bases and J by 2 bases, with 18 bases between the two germline ends. In germline, CDR1 is MNHEY, CDR2 SMNVEV (reference sequence). The CDR3 runs 16 residues. CDR3 coding DNA: TGTGCCAGCAGTTATGCCCGAGTACCAATAACCTACGAGCAGTACTTC. Its translation: CASSYARVPITYEQYF.

This chain links TRBV11-2 with TRBJ1-5, with 8 nucleotides matching TRBD1. This CDR3 region has 17 residues. V lost 1 base and J lost 5; bases outside the gene matches: 10. Germline lookup yields CDR1 SGHAT and CDR2 FQNNGV. Here the CDR3 DNA reads TGTGCCAGCAGCTTAGGGAGGGTCGGGACAGGCCATCAGCCCCAGCATTTT. Translation: CASSLGRVGTGHQPQHF. The full variable domain, rest sourced from reference TRBV11-2 and TRBJ1-5, is EAGVAQSPRYKIIEKRQSVAFWCNPISGHATLYWYQQILGQGPKLLIQFQNNGVVDDSQLPKDRFSAERLKGVDSTLKIQPAKLEDSAVYLCASSLGRVGTGHQPQHFGDGTRLSIL.

The V gene is TRBV2, the J gene TRBJ1-6; no clear D. Per the germline V gene, CDR1 is SNHLY and CDR2 is FYNNEI. This CDR3 comprises 13 residues. Trimming removed 1 base at V and 6 bases at J, with 4 bases between. The CDR3 DNA follows: TGTGCCAGCAGTGAAGTATTTAATTCACCCCTCCACTTT. Amino acid sequence: CASSEVFNSPLHF.